This TCR beta chain appears in the sequencing data of a study of T cell repertoires in cytomegalovirus infection. Study in general: Both a matching HLA type and CMV infection were indicated by public TCR beta signatures.

Study-wide results and limits: CMV-specific TCR beta clonotypes restricted by HLA-C dominated the ex vivo response.

TCRdb analysed the reads with MiXCR anew, one entry per CDR3 protein. This sample has about 310,000 distinct CDR3 sequences, with about a sixth found just once. This clonotype came up a few times. Its matching antigen is unknown. Between the trimmed V and J ends, which lost 3 bases and 13 bases, there was a span of 13 bases. CDR3 size: 13 residues. In germline, CDR1 is MDHEN, CDR2 SYDVKM. The gene calls are TRBV28 and TRBJ1-6; maybe TRBD1 (5 bases). The origin of this receptor is a human donor in good health (CMV status not recorded). Some clones in this sample may be carry-over from other donors' samples. Sequences were obtained from PBMCs. The CDR3 region has the DNA TGTGCCAGCAGTTTCCAGGGCCACTGGCCCCTCCACTTT. The encoded protein is CASSFQGHWPLHF.